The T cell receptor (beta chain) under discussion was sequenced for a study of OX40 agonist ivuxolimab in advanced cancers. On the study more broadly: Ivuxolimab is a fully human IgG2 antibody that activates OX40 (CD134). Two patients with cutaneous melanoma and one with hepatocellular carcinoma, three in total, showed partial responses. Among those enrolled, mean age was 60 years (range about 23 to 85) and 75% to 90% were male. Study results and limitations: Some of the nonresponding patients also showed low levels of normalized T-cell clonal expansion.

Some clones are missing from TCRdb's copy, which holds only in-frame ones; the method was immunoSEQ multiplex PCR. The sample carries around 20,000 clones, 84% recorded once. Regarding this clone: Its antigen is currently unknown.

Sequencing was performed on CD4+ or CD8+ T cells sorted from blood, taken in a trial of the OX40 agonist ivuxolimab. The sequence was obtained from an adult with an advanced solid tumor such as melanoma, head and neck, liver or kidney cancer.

The CDR3 loop is CASSVNQPQHF. The CDR3, as DNA: TGTGCCAGCAGCGTCAATCAGCCCCAGCATTTT. The V call is TRBV28, the J call TRBJ1-5; no definite D call. With 6 bases removed from V and 3 bases from J, the gap between germline ends came to 3 bases. CDR3 size: 11 residues. Germline V gene lookup returns CDR1 MDHEN and CDR2 SYDVKM.